The next 12 T cell receptor beta chains were all read from a single sample in a study of response to subunit inactivated influenza vaccine. TCRdb reprocessed the RT-PCR reads with MiXCR, giving one entry per CDR3 protein. The sample consists of around 750,000 distinct CDR3 sequences, around 20% of them appearing once. The sample was PBMCs from blood, taken about 5 days after vaccination. Receptors originate from a man in his fifties who received an inactivated influenza vaccine.

This clonotype has just a few counts. The chain combines TRBV5-1 with TRBJ2-2; 10 bases match TRBD1. CDR1 is SGHRS and CDR2 is YFSETQ in the germline V gene. CDR3 length equals 16 residues. J lost 4 bases, V lost 4 bases, and 7 bases had no gene match. CDR3: CASSGGQGEGTGELFF. The CDR3 DNA is TGCGCCAGCAGCGGTGGACAGGGGGAGGGCACCGGGGAGCTGTTTTTT.

This CDR3 reads CASSLSRGVGELFF. The CDR3 region has the DNA TGTGCCAGCAGTTTGTCCAGGGGGGTAGGGGAGCTGTTTTTT. The chain joins TRBV12-3 or TRBV12-4 to TRBJ2-2; possible D gene TRBD1, 7 bases. V lost 3 bases and J lost 8, with 13 bases in between. The CDR3 consists of 14 residues.

The gene calls are TRBV6-5 and TRBJ1-2, with D maybe TRBD1 (6 bases). Per the germline V gene, CDR1 is MNHEY and CDR2 is SVGAGI. V was clipped by 6 bases and J by 5 bases, with 10 bases between them. The CDR3 has 12 amino acids. The CDR3 nucleotides read TGTGCCAGCAGACCAACAGGGTATGGCTACACCTTC. This sequence encodes CASRPTGYGYTF.

The rearrangement joins TRBV5-1 to TRBJ2-7, with D possibly being TRBD1 (6 bases). Trimming removed 0 bases at V and 3 bases at J, with 19 bases between. Germline V gene data show CDR1 as SGHRS and CDR2 as YFSETQ. CDR3 length: 17 residues. The DNA of the CDR3 is TGCGCCAGCAGCTTGGTCGGGACACCTTCTAACCGCTACGAGCAGTACTTC. Its protein is CASSLVGTPSNRYEQYF.

The chain is built from TRBV5-1 and TRBJ2-5; possibly TRBD2 for D (5 bases). The CDR3 runs to 15 residues. Trimming shortened V by 0 bases and J by 5 bases, and 14 bases separated the two germline ends. CDR1 is SGHRS and CDR2 is YFSETQ in the germline V gene. CDR3 sequence: CASSLEGSGGETQYF. DNA for the CDR3: TGCGCCAGCAGCTTGGAAGGAAGCGGTGGGGAGACCCAGTACTTC. Filled out from reference TRBV5-1 and TRBJ2-5, the complete variable domain reads KAGVTQTPRYLIKTRGQQVTLSCSPISGHRSVSWYQQTPGQGLQFLFEYFSETQRNKGNFPGRFSGRQFSNSRSEMNVSTLELGDSALYLCASSLEGSGGETQYFGPGTRLLVL.

This chain connects TRBV7-9 to TRBJ2-7, with D possibly called TRBD1 or TRBD2 (5 bases each). The CDR3 has 9 residues. The V gene's germline CDR1 is SEHNR and CDR2 FQNEAQ (reference sequence). Trimming pared 8 bases from V and 13 bases from J, leaving 12 bases between. The CDR3 DNA sequence: TGTGCCAGCCCCGGGACCTTCTACTTC. Amino acid sequence: CASPGTFYF.

This clonotype has a handful of counts. The CDR3 nucleotides are TGTGCCAGCAGATCTACAGGGGGGGGCACTGAAGCTTTCTTT. It encodes CASRSTGGGTEAFF. The genes are TRBV2 and TRBJ1-1; 8 nucleotides align to TRBD1. The CDR3 sequence is 14 residues long. Losses at the gene ends were 6 bases for V and 4 bases for J; bases not matched to a gene: 7. Germline V lookup: CDR1 SNHLY, CDR2 FYNNEI.

Turning to this clonotype: Mismatch with germline at one junction end may stem from a read error. This chain links TRBV5-5 with TRBJ2-2; D is possibly TRBD1 or TRBD2 (5 bases each). Germline CDR1 and CDR2: SGHKS and YYEKEE (reference sequence). The CDR3 runs 14 residues. CDR3 DNA sequence: TGTGCCAGCAGCCTCGGGACGAACAGCGGGGAGCTGTTTTTT. Translated, it gives CASSLGTNSGELFF.

The chain employs TRBV5-1 and TRBJ1-6; D might be TRBD1 (5 bases). This CDR3 is built from 16 residues. V was cut by 0 bases and J by 3 bases, with 10 bases left in between. Germline lookup yields CDR1 SGHRS and CDR2 YFSETQ. In nucleotides, the CDR3 is TGCGCCAGCAGCTTGGCCGGGGACGGCTATAATTCACCCCTCCACTTT. Translated: CASSLAGDGYNSPLHF.

This clonotype has only a few counts. The V call is TRBV4-1, the J call TRBJ2-7; D uncertain. The V end was cut by 2 bases, the J end by 0 bases, with 11 bases between. CDR3 size: 15 residues. Per the germline V gene, CDR1 is MGHRA and CDR2 is YSYEKL. The CDR3 DNA reads as TGCGCCAGCAGCCAACACAGTGAAAACTCCTACGAGCAGTACTTC. It codes for CASSQHSENSYEQYF.

The V gene is TRBV18, the J gene TRBJ1-2, with TRBD1 matching over 9 bases. The CDR3 has 15 amino acids. Trimming took 3 bases from V and 2 from J; bases not matched to a gene: 4. Germline V gives CDR1 KGHSH, CDR2 LQKENI. The CDR3 DNA follows: TGTGCCAGCTCACCGGCCGGACAGGGGAACTATGGCTACACCTTC. Encoded protein: CASSPAGQGNYGYTF. Together with reference TRBV18 and TRBJ1-2, the CDR3 gives the full variable domain: NAGVMQNPRHLVRRRGQEARLRCSPMKGHSHVYWYRQLPEEGLKFMVYLQKENIIDESGMPKERFSAEFPKEGPSILRIQQVVRGDSAAYFCASSPAGQGNYGYTFGSGTRLTVV.

The chain uses TRBV28 and TRBJ1-6; unclear D gene. Per the germline V gene, CDR1 is MDHEN and CDR2 is SYDVKM. V shed 4 bases and J shed 10 bases, with 17 bases lying between them. The length of the CDR3 is 15 residues. The CDR3 DNA sequence: TGTGCCAGCAGTTCCTCGGGCGTCCTACCATCACCCCTCCACTTT. Its protein is CASSSSGVLPSPLHF.